This T cell receptor beta chain was sequenced in a study of cytomegalovirus exposure and HLA in healthy donors. The PCR made use of 60 Vbeta and 13 Jbeta primers. Data came from immunoSEQ multiplex PCR; TCRdb stores just in-frame clones and leaves some out. The data hold roughly 100,000 clones, with 10% observed a single time. Germline CDR1 is MGHRA and CDR2 is YSYEKL. Between the trimmed V and J ends, which lost 0 bases and 2 bases, there was a span of 17 bases. CDR3 length equals 18 residues. Notes on the study in general: The classifier was said to identify cytomegalovirus status with high specificity and sensitivity. Earlier analysis found most TCR beta V segments productive about 87% or about 30% of the time. It was reported in a later analysis that an Asian-associated ancestry cluster showed fewer N-insertions than the approximately 670-donor mean.

This clone was counted a few times. Antigen: not known. The receptor's source is a man aged 35 to 55 in good health and CMV-seropositive. Material for sequencing was PBMCs. The gene calls are TRBV4-1 and TRBJ2-4, with D possibly TRBD2 on 6 matching bases. The chain's CDR3 is CASSQEPGDGGSKNIQYF. The CDR3 region has the DNA TGCGCCAGCAGCCAAGAACCGGGAGATGGGGGATCCAAAAACATTCAGTACTTC.